The clone carrying this TCR beta chain was counted between two and nine times. This record belongs to a study of response to subunit inactivated influenza vaccine. This CDR3 contains 13 residues. Germline V gene lookup returns CDR1 DFQATT and CDR2 SNEGSKA (reference sequence). Between the trimmed V and J ends, which lost 6 bases and 1 base, there was a span of 12 bases. TCRdb passed the RT-PCR reads through MiXCR, listing each CDR3 protein once. This sample has about 170,000 distinct CDR3 sequences, with more than 10% found just once. This sample was shared with a second study, whose subject was T cells expressing NK-cell markers. This second report adds: Production of TCR beta cDNA relied on 5'RACE template switching with UMIs. It was sorted CD3+CD56-NKG2C+, CD3+CD56+NKG2C- and CD3+CD56+NKG2C+ T cells that provided the TCR beta repertoires.

The clonotype originates from a man aged 50-60 years who received an inactivated influenza vaccine. Specimen: CD8+ T cells sorted from PBMCs, collected approximately 12 days after vaccination. The chain uses TRBV20-1 and TRBJ1-1; the D gene is possibly TRBD1 (5 bases). The DNA of the CDR3 is TGCAGTGCAACGGGGGTTCGGAACACTGAAGCTTTCTTT. Translation: CSATGVRNTEAFF.